Listed below are T cell receptor beta chains from one sample, sequenced in a study of T-cell memory formation after mild COVID-19. TCRdb re-called the 5' RACE reads through MiXCR, storing one row per CDR3 protein. Of nearly 350,000 distinct CDR3 sequences listed, 10% to 15% are singletons. The specimen sequenced was PBMCs or a T cell subset sorted from them (not recorded which). The receptors here all came from a man aged 18 to 29 who had mild COVID-19 (a few samples of this study predate the infection). Cell type and time point are not known. Both conserved end residues are part of each CDR3. The order of the fields is clone size, V gene, D gene, J gene, CDR3 protein, CDR3 DNA. The D gene is left open where the match is weak. Rows may omit the clone size; those that give it use once, few, many or a size class.

>few|TRBV19|TRBD2|TRBJ2-1
CATRLAGEQFF
TGTGCCACCCGACTAGCAGGTGAGCAGTTCTTC
>few|TRBV18|NA|TRBJ1-5
CASSPPGAGRGQPQHF
TGTGCCAGCTCACCACCCGGGGCAGGCCGCGGTCAGCCCCAGCATTTT
>few|TRBV2|TRBD1|TRBJ2-2
CASSVTGGTGELFF
TGTGCCAGCAGTGTTACAGGGGGCACCGGGGAGCTGTTTTTT
>many|TRBV12-3/TRBV12-4|NA|TRBJ1-2
CASSPTTDLSYGYTF
TGTGCCAGCAGTCCCACGACTGACCTCTCCTATGGCTACACCTTC
>NA|TRBV4-1|TRBD1|TRBJ1-3
CASSQLQGAFGNTIYF
TGCGCCAGCAGCCAACTACAGGGGGCGTTTGGAAACACCATATATTTT
>few|TRBV2|NA|TRBJ1-2
CASSEVGYTF
TGTGCCAGCAGTGAAGTTGGCTACACCTTC
>many|TRBV5-1|NA|TRBJ1-4
CASSNGQFRTNEKLFF
TGCGCCAGCAGCAACGGACAGTTCCGGACTAATGAAAAACTGTTTTTT
>NA|TRBV6-4|NA|TRBJ1-2
CASSDSAGSYGYTF
TGTGCCAGCAGTGACTCGGCAGGGAGCTATGGCTACACCTTC
>many|TRBV10-3|NA|TRBJ1-5
CAISDQELSNQPQHF
TGTGCCATCAGTGACCAGGAGCTTAGCAATCAGCCCCAGCATTTT
>few|TRBV29-1|TRBD1|TRBJ2-7
CSTLTGGREQYF
TGCAGCACCTTGACAGGGGGGAGAGAGCAGTACTTC
>few|TRBV13|NA|TRBJ2-6
CASSWEYSGANVLTF
TGTGCCAGCAGCTGGGAATATTCTGGGGCCAACGTCCTGACTTTC
>NA|TRBV4-3|NA|TRBJ2-1
CASSLTGARGEQFF
TGCGCCAGCAGCCTCACCGGTGCGCGCGGTGAGCAGTTCTTC
>NA|TRBV20-1|NA|TRBJ2-1
CSAVVGVGEFF
TGCAGTGCTGTGGTGGGAGTCGGGGAGTTCTTC
>few|TRBV20-1|NA|TRBJ2-3
CSAIPGLNTDTQYF
TGCAGTGCTATCCCGGGACTTAACACAGATACGCAGTATTTT
>few|TRBV20-1|TRBD2|TRBJ2-5
CSATPAAGGGETQYF
TGCAGTGCCACGCCGGCAGCGGGGGGTGGGGAGACCCAGTACTTC
>many|TRBV20-1|NA|TRBJ2-3
CSARGGGAGYTQYF
TGCAGTGCGCGTGGGGGGGGCGCGGGTTATACGCAGTATTTT
>NA|TRBV2|TRBD1|TRBJ1-3
CASRKTGFDFNTIYF
TGTGCCAGCAGAAAGACAGGGTTTGACTTCAACACCATATATTTT
>few|TRBV29-1|TRBD2|TRBJ2-4
CSVETSGVAKNIQYF
TGCAGCGTTGAAACTAGCGGGGTGGCCAAAAACATTCAGTACTTC
>NA|TRBV14|NA|TRBJ2-3
CASSHRVVEDTQYF
TGTGCCAGCAGCCACCGCGTCGTAGAAGATACGCAGTATTTT
>NA|TRBV27|NA|TRBJ1-5
CATATRNQPQHF
TGTGCCACAGCCACTCGGAATCAGCCCCAGCATTTT
>NA|TRBV15|NA|TRBJ2-5
CATSRDRGFGETQYF
TGTGCCACCAGCAGAGATAGGGGGTTCGGAGAGACCCAGTACTTC
>few|TRBV3-1|TRBD1|TRBJ2-3
CASSRSTGGFSTDTQYF
TGTGCCAGCAGCCGATCGACAGGGGGGTTCTCGACAGATACGCAGTATTTT
>many|TRBV27|TRBD2|TRBJ2-2
CASSPGLVGTGELFF
TGTGCCAGCAGTCCGGGACTAGTTGGAACCGGGGAGCTGTTTTTT
>NA|TRBV6-5|TRBD2|TRBJ2-2
CASSYSWLGRGGELFF
TGTGCCAGCAGTTACTCGTGGCTAGGGAGGGGCGGGGAGCTGTTTTTT
>few|TRBV25-1|NA|TRBJ1-1
CASSEAGDAEAFF
TGTGCCAGCAGTGAAGCAGGGGACGCTGAAGCTTTCTTT
>many|TRBV15|NA|TRBJ1-3
CATSGPGSGNTIYF
TGTGCCACCAGCGGACCGGGCTCTGGAAACACCATATATTTT
>few|TRBV5-1|NA|TRBJ2-7
CASSPGHLPYEQYF
TGCGCCAGCAGCCCGGGACATCTTCCCTACGAGCAGTACTTC
>NA|TRBV12-3/TRBV12-4|TRBD2|TRBJ2-1
CASGTLAGGSYNEQFF
TGTGCCAGCGGCACCCTAGCGGGGGGCTCCTACAATGAGCAGTTCTTC
>few|TRBV7-6|NA|TRBJ2-5
CASSHGQSALQETQYF
TGTGCCAGCAGCCACGGACAATCGGCCCTTCAAGAGACCCAGTACTTC
>few|TRBV18|NA|TRBJ1-2
CASSPPTNYGYTF
TGTGCCAGCTCACCCCCCACCAACTATGGCTACACCTTC
>few|TRBV20-1|NA|TRBJ2-1
CSASGGPYNEQFF
TGCAGTGCTAGCGGGGGGCCCTACAATGAGCAGTTCTTC